This entry features one T cell receptor beta chain sequence. This entry is derived from a study of shared clonotypes between healthy human individuals. The method was immunoSEQ multiplex PCR; TCRdb's version includes in-frame clones alone and lacks a portion of them. The sample holds over a million clones, approximately 97% seen once. The CDR3 sequence is 16 residues long. The germline V and J ends were trimmed by 6 bases and 8 bases, with 22 bases remaining between them. From germline, CDR1 is LNHDA and CDR2 SQIVND (reference sequence). Donors comprised healthy HIV-negative adults lacking recent acute infections or vaccinations.

The receptor's source is a man aged 30 to 45 in good health. V gene TRBV19 combines with J gene TRBJ1-4, with D uncertain. Sequenced sample: naive CD4+ T cells sorted from blood. Sample subset: CD45RA+ positively selected. The CDR3 bases are TGTGCCAGTAGCGATCCTACCCGGGATTTAAAAGAAAAACTGTTTTTT. This sequence encodes CASSDPTRDLKEKLFF.